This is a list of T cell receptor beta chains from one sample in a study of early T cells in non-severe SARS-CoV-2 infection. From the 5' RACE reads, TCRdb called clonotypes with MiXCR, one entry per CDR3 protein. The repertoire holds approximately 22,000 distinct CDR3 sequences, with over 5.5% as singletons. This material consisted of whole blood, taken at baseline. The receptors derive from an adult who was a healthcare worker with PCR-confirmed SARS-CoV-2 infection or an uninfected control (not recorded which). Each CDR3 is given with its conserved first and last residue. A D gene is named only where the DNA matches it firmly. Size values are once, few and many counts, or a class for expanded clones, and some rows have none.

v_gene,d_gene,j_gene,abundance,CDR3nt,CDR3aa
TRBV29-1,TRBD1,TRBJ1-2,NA,TGCAGCGTGCCCTCTCTCGGGACAGGGAACTATGGCTACACCTTC,CSVPSLGTGNYGYTF
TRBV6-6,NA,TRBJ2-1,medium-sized,TGTGCCAGCACACTCCTTGGAGCCTACAATGAGCAGTTCTTC,CASTLLGAYNEQFF
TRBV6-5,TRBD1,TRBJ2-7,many,TGTGCCAGCAGTTCCCCCCGACAGGGGGCCTACGAGCAGTACTTC,CASSSPRQGAYEQYF
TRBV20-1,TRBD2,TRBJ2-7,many,TGCAGTGCTTCCAGCGGGGGGGAGGTCGGCGAGCAGTACTTC,CSASSGGEVGEQYF
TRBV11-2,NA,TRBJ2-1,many,TGTGCCAGCAGCAGTTGGGGCTCCTACAATGAGCAGTTCTTC,CASSSWGSYNEQFF
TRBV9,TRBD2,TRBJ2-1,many,TGTGCCAGCAGCGACCCAGGTAGCGGGGTGGGTAATGAGCAGTTCTTC,CASSDPGSGVGNEQFF
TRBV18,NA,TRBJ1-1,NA,TGTGCCAGCTCGGAGGGAGAGAACACTGAAGCTTTCTTT,CASSEGENTEAFF
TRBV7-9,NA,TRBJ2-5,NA,TGTGCCAGCAGCCACGAAGAGACCCAGTACTTC,CASSHEETQYF
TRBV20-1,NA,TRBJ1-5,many,TGCAGTGCCGTGACGGGACATACGAATCAGCCCCAGCATTTT,CSAVTGHTNQPQHF
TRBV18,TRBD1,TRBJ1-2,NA,TGTGCCAGCTCACCAGGACAGGGGGCTTTTGGCTACACCTTC,CASSPGQGAFGYTF
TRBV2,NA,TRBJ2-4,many,TGTGCCAGCAGTTATACGAACATTCAGTACTTC,CASSYTNIQYF
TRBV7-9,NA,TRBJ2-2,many,TGTGCCAGCAGCTTAGGAGCGTACACCGGGGAGCTGTTTTTT,CASSLGAYTGELFF
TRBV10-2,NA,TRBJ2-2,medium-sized,TGCGCCACCATCGGCGGAACGAACACCGGGGAGCTGTTTTTT,CATIGGTNTGELFF
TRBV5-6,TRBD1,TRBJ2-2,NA,TGTGCCAGCAGCTTTGCCATGGGACAGACAAACACCGGGGAGCTGTTTTTT,CASSFAMGQTNTGELFF
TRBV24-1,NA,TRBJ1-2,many,TGTGCCACCAGTGAAACTTCGACAGTATATGGCTACACCTTC,CATSETSTVYGYTF
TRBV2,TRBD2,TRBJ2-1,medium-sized,TGTGCCAGCAGTTTCGGGACTAGCGATGTCAATGAGCAGTTCTTC,CASSFGTSDVNEQFF
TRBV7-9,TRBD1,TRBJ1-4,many,TGTGCCAGCAGCCGGGACAGTCGGATCAATGAAAAACTGTTTTTT,CASSRDSRINEKLFF
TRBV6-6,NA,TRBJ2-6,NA,TGTGCCAGCGGGGACCCCCGGGCGGGGGCCAACGTCCTGACTTTC,CASGDPRAGANVLTF
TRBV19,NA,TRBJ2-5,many,TGTGCCAGTAGTAATGGCCGCAGGGTGAGGGAGACCCAGTACTTC,CASSNGRRVRETQYF
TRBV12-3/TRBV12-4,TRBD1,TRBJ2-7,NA,TGTGCCAGCAGCCCCCCAGGGGGCACTTTTGGCGAGCAGTACTTC,CASSPPGGTFGEQYF
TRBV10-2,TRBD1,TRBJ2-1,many,TGCGCCAGCAGCTTACCGGGACAGGGTATGAATGAGCAGTTCTTC,CASSLPGQGMNEQFF
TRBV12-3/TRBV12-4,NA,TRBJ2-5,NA,TGTGCCAGCAGTTTGCTTAACCAAGAGACCCAGTACTTC,CASSLLNQETQYF
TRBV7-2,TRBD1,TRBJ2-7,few,TGTGCCAGCAGCTACCCCAGGGGGCCCGAGCAGTACTTC,CASSYPRGPEQYF
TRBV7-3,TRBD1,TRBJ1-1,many,TGTGCCAGCAGCTTTTCACAGGGGGCGTTAGCTTTCTTT,CASSFSQGALAFF
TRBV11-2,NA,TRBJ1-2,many,TGTGCCAGCAGCTTAGGGGTGGGCTATGGCTACACCTTC,CASSLGVGYGYTF
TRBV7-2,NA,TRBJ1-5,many,TGTGCCAGCAGTTCCGGGGGGGCTAGCAATCAGCCCCAGCATTTT,CASSSGGASNQPQHF
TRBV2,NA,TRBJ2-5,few,TGTGCCAGCAGCAAGCAGGGCCCGGAGACCCAGTACTTC,CASSKQGPETQYF
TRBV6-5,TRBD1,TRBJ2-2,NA,TGTGCCGGATTGAAGTGCGGACAGGCCCACGCTTCGAACACCGGGGAGCTGTTTTTT,CAGLKCGQAHASNTGELFF